This T cell receptor beta chain was recovered during a study of blood T cell repertoires in COVID-19. This clone has only one observation. Germline V gives CDR1 DFQATT, CDR2 SNEGSKA (reference sequence). CDR3 size: 14 residues. The V and J ends lost 3 bases and 2 bases, in that order; junction bases with no gene match: 5. Assay: immunoSEQ multiplex PCR; the TCRdb copy retains only in-frame clones and omits some. This table has some 120,000 clones, about 83% appearing once. The sequencing sample was made of peripheral blood. The origin of this receptor is a man between 60 and 75 years old with acute or convalescent COVID-19. The chain couples TRBV20-1 to TRBJ2-5; 8 bases fit TRBD1. CDR3: CSASWDRPQETQYF. CDR3 in DNA: TGCAGTGCTAGTTGGGACAGGCCTCAAGAGACCCAGTACTTC.